Listed here are 2 T cell receptor beta chains from one sample, sequenced in a study of blood T cell repertoires in COVID-19. Clones were sequenced by immunoSEQ multiplex PCR, and TCRdb holds only the in-frame ones, with some missing. The sample contains about 50,000 clones, 90% of which appear only once. Sequencing was carried out using peripheral blood. Receptors were obtained from an elderly woman with acute or convalescent COVID-19.

The chain joins TRBV5-4 to TRBJ2-5, with D maybe TRBD2 (6 bases). The CDR3 consists of 14 residues. Germline-derived CDR1 and CDR2 are SGHNT and YYREEE (reference sequence). Trimming shortened V by 4 bases and J by 0 bases, and 10 bases separated the two germline ends. In nucleotides, the CDR3 is TGTGCCAGCAGCATCACTAGCTACCAAGAGACCCAGTACTTC. Its translation: CASSITSYQETQYF.

The chain combines TRBV11-2 with TRBJ1-1; D is undetermined. The CDR3 totals 12 residues. Deletions cut 1 base from V and 6 bases from J, with 6 bases between. Germline V gene data show CDR1 as SGHAT and CDR2 as FQNNGV. CDR3 sequence: CASSLVLAEAFF. For the CDR3, the DNA is TGTGCCAGCAGCTTAGTTCTCGCTGAAGCTTTCTTT.